One sample yielded the 23 T cell receptor beta chains listed below, sequenced in a study of blood T cell repertoires in COVID-19. The data were produced by immunoSEQ multiplex PCR, yet TCRdb's version contains in-frame clones alone and is incomplete. The sample has roughly 220,000 clones, roughly 76% seen once. Sequencing was carried out using peripheral blood. These receptors came from a woman aged 80 or over with COVID-19, enrolled during active disease.

The rearrangement uses TRBV7-9 and TRBJ1-6, with 7 bases fitting TRBD1. The V gene end was trimmed by 4 bases and the J gene end by 7 bases; junction bases not matched to a gene: 4. The CDR3 length is 14 residues. Germline CDR1 SEHNR, CDR2 FQNEAQ (reference sequence). The CDR3 sequence is CASSSTGANSPLHF. The CDR3 bases are TGTGCCAGCAGCTCCACAGGGGCGAATTCACCCCTCCACTTT.

This chain uses TRBV4-1 with TRBJ2-1, with D perhaps TRBD1 (6 bases). Deletions cut 0 bases from V and 0 bases from J, with 21 bases between. CDR3 length equals 20 residues. Germline V gene lookup returns CDR1 MGHRA and CDR2 YSYEKL. For the CDR3, the DNA is TGCGCCAGCAGCCAAGATCCCGGCAGTGGGGGCAGGCCCTCCTACAATGAGCAGTTCTTC. Its protein is CASSQDPGSGGRPSYNEQFF.

The J gene is TRBJ2-7, the V gene TRBV12-3 or TRBV12-4; D is unresolved. Deletions cut 0 bases from V and 3 bases from J, with 6 bases between. The CDR3 length is 13 residues. The CDR3 is CASSLARSYEQYF. The CDR3, as DNA: TGTGCCAGCAGTTTAGCCCGGAGCTACGAGCAGTACTTC.

The J gene is TRBJ2-7, the V gene TRBV19; D is perhaps TRBD2 (6 bases). Germline loops: CDR1 LNHDA, CDR2 SQIVND (reference sequence). V shed 7 bases and J shed 2 bases, with 15 bases lying between them. CDR3 length: 14 residues. The CDR3 region is CASTSELYPYEQYF. As DNA, the CDR3 is TGTGCCAGTACTAGCGAACTCTACCCCTACGAGCAGTACTTC.

The V gene is TRBV7-8, the J gene TRBJ2-7; D is perhaps TRBD1 (6 bases). Germline V gives CDR1 SGHVS, CDR2 FQNEAQ. The CDR3 totals 14 residues. The V end was cut by 3 bases, the J end by 3 bases, with 12 bases between. The CDR3 reads CASSLSRDIYEQYF. The CDR3, as DNA: TGTGCCAGCAGCTTGAGCCGGGACATCTACGAGCAGTACTTC.

In its sample, this clone was seen a few times. The chain employs TRBV27 and TRBJ1-6, with D maybe TRBD1 (5 bases). V dropped 3 bases and J dropped 6 bases, with 15 bases sitting between them. There are 16 residues in the CDR3. Germline V gives CDR1 MNHEY, CDR2 SMNVEV (reference sequence). Here the CDR3 DNA reads TGTGCCAGCAGTTTCTACCGAGGGACTTCTAATTCACCCCTCCACTTT. This sequence encodes CASSFYRGTSNSPLHF.

The V and J genes are TRBV27 and TRBJ1-1, with D hard to call. Germline assignment: CDR1 MNHEY and CDR2 SMNVEV (reference sequence). Trimming pared 1 base from V and 4 bases from J, leaving 10 bases between. CDR3 length equals 14 residues. For the CDR3, the DNA is TGTGCCAGCAGTTTATTGGCAGGAACCACTGAAGCTTTCTTT. Encoded protein: CASSLLAGTTEAFF.

The rearrangement uses TRBV19 and TRBJ2-5; TRBD1 is a possible D gene (6 bases). CDR3 length: 13 residues. The germline V gene has CDR1 LNHDA and CDR2 SQIVND (reference sequence). Trimming took 6 bases from V and 4 from J, leaving 12 bases between them. Here the CDR3 DNA reads TGTGCCAGTAGGATGGCAGGGGTAGAGACCCAGTACTTC. Amino acid sequence: CASRMAGVETQYF.

V usage is TRBV11-3 and J usage is TRBJ1-1; possibly TRBD1 for D (6 bases). V lost 5 bases, J lost 3 bases, and 10 bases lay in between. CDR3 size: 13 residues. Germline CDR1 is SGHNT and CDR2 is YENEEA. The DNA of the CDR3 is TGTGCCAGCAGCCAGGACAGTTACACTGAAGCTTTCTTT. Amino acids: CASSQDSYTEAFF. Based on the CDR3 plus reference TRBV11-3 and TRBJ1-1, the full variable domain is EAGVVQSPRYKIIEKKQPVAFWCNPISGHNTLYWYLQNLGQGPELLIRYENEEAVDDSQLPKDRFSAERLKGVDSTLKIQPAELGDSAVYLCASSQDSYTEAFFGQGTRLTVV.

CDR3 bases: TGTGCCACCAGTGATTCTACAGGGGCGGGAGAGACCCAGTACTTC. Amino acid sequence: CATSDSTGAGETQYF. The chain carries TRBV24-1 and TRBJ2-5, with 7 bases matching TRBD1. V dropped 2 bases and J dropped 4; count of bases not matched to a gene: 6. Germline values: CDR1 KGHDR, CDR2 SFDVKD. The CDR3 sequence is 15 residues long.

This clone was seen a single time. The V and J genes are TRBV28 and TRBJ1-2, with TRBD1 matching 7 bases. The CDR3 has 14 residues. CDR1 is MDHEN and CDR2 is SYDVKM in the germline V gene. Unmatched junction bases numbered 4, after V lost 5 bases and J lost 1 base. The CDR3, as DNA: TGTGCCAGCAGTCGACAGGGAATTAACTATGGCTACACCTTC. Translation: CASSRQGINYGYTF.

The chain links TRBV28 to TRBJ1-5; tentatively, D is TRBD1 (6 bases). This CDR3 region has 18 residues. Germline CDR1 reads MDHEN; CDR2 reads SYDVKM. V lost 6 bases and J lost 7, with 28 bases in between. The CDR3 bases are TGTGCCAGCAGCCCGTTATGGGCAGGGGTGGGACTAAGCCAGCCCCAGCATTTT. Translation: CASSPLWAGVGLSQPQHF.

The chain employs TRBV11-3 and TRBJ2-1, with 8 bases matching TRBD1. V gave up 4 bases and J gave up 7 bases; unmatched junction bases: 9. This CDR3 spans 15 amino acids. Per the germline V gene, CDR1 is SGHNT and CDR2 is YENEEA. The CDR3 region has the DNA TGTGCCAGCAGCTCTCAGGGGGCGGTATGGAATGAGCAGTTCTTC. Translating it yields CASSSQGAVWNEQFF.

The sample holds one count of this clone. The V and J genes are TRBV30 and TRBJ2-2, with D possibly being TRBD1 (6 bases). The germline V gene has CDR1 GTSNPN and CDR2 SVGIG (reference sequence). Deletions cut 6 bases from V and 2 bases from J, with 13 bases between. The CDR3 length is 14 residues. This CDR3 is CACTGTLNTGELFF. In nucleotides, the CDR3 is TGTGCCTGTACCGGGACACTCAACACCGGGGAGCTGTTTTTT.

The V gene is TRBV19, the J gene TRBJ2-1; no reliable D call. Germline CDR1 and CDR2: LNHDA and SQIVND (reference sequence). With 1 base removed from V and 10 bases from J, the gap between germline ends came to 5 bases. This CDR3 region has 11 residues. The DNA for the CDR3 is TGTGCCAGTAGTATAGGTCGGGAGCAGTTCTTC. This sequence encodes CASSIGREQFF.

The chain combines TRBV6-5 with TRBJ1-2; 9 bases fit TRBD1. V lost 6 bases, J lost 4 bases, and 9 bases stayed unmatched. CDR1 is MNHEY and CDR2 is SVGAGI in the germline V gene. The CDR3 spans 15 residues. For the CDR3, the DNA is TGTGCCAGCAGGACAGGGGGAGGCACTCTCTATGGCTACACCTTC. Residues: CASRTGGGTLYGYTF.

The rearrangement uses TRBV7-9 and TRBJ2-1; 14 nucleotides line up with TRBD2. With 2 bases clipped from V and 5 bases from J, the junction kept 11 bases outside the gene matches. The CDR3 is 19 residues long. Germline CDR1 and CDR2: SEHNR and FQNEAQ (reference sequence). The CDR3 loop reads CASSLSARGLAGEHNEQFF. In DNA form, the CDR3 reads TGTGCCAGCAGCTTAAGTGCGCGGGGACTAGCGGGAGAGCACAATGAGCAGTTCTTC.

This clone turned up a few times. V gene TRBV2 combines with J gene TRBJ2-5; a possible D gene is TRBD1 (5 bases). Germline V gene lookup returns CDR1 SNHLY and CDR2 FYNNEI. V was shortened by 5 bases and J by 2 bases, with 9 bases between the two germline ends. The length of the CDR3 is 13 residues. The CDR3 region is CASSSQGQETQYF. Written as DNA, the CDR3 is TGTGCCAGCAGTTCCCAGGGTCAAGAGACCCAGTACTTC. The full variable domain, in which reference TRBV2 and TRBJ2-5 provide the parts outside the CDR3, is EPEVTQTPSHQVTQMGQEVILRCVPISNHLYFYWYRQILGQKVEFLVSFYNNEISEKSEIFDDQFSVERPDGSNFTLKIRSTKLEDSAMYFCASSSQGQETQYFGPGTRLLVL.

The rearrangement joins TRBV30 to TRBJ1-5; D gene unclear. CDR3 length: 13 residues. Trimming stripped 3 bases from V and 0 bases from J, with 6 bases between. The germline V gene has CDR1 GTSNPN and CDR2 SVGIG (reference sequence). CDR3 nucleotides: TGTGCCTGGAGCCGTAATAGCAATCAGCCCCAGCATTTT. Translation gives CAWSRNSNQPQHF.

The gene calls are TRBV5-8 and TRBJ1-5; D is ambiguous. V lost 5 bases, J lost 0 bases, and 15 bases lay in between. Looked up from germline, CDR1 is SGHTS and CDR2 is YDEGEE. The CDR3 loop spans 16 amino acids. As DNA, the CDR3 is TGTGCCAGCAGTCGCGACGGAGTCAATAGCAATCAGCCCCAGCATTTT. Protein sequence: CASSRDGVNSNQPQHF.

This clone came up a few times. The chain has TRBV6-5 and TRBJ1-1, with TRBD1 as a possible D gene (6 bases). The CDR3 loop spans 11 amino acids. CDR1 is MNHEY and CDR2 is SVGAGI in the germline V gene. V lost 8 bases to trimming and J lost 7 bases, with 11 bases between them. The CDR3 bases are TGTGCCAGCTGGGAGGGGGGTGAAGCTTTCTTT. Translation gives CASWEGGEAFF.

The chain combines TRBV20-1 with TRBJ2-1, with no clear D. Deletions cut 2 bases from V and 7 bases from J, with 6 bases between. CDR3 length equals 11 residues. Looked up from germline, CDR1 is DFQATT and CDR2 is SNEGSKA (reference sequence). CDR3 loop: CSARILNEQFF. The CDR3 nucleotides read TGCAGTGCTAGAATCCTTAATGAGCAGTTCTTC.

This chain connects TRBV30 to TRBJ1-2; D perhaps matches TRBD1 (6 bases). CDR1 and CDR2 from the germline V gene are GTSNPN and SVGIG (reference sequence). CDR3 length: 13 amino acids. The V end lost 2 bases, the J end lost 2 bases, and 9 bases lay between the germline ends. The CDR3 loop is CAWSTGKNYGYTF. CDR3 in DNA: TGTGCCTGGAGTACAGGGAAAAACTATGGCTACACCTTC.